This paragraph reports one TCR beta chain. The entry originates in a study of shared clonotypes between healthy human individuals. This CDR3 region has 18 residues. Sequencing was performed with immunoSEQ multiplex PCR; in TCRdb, only in-frame clones are kept and a portion is missing. The table shows over 850,000 clones, with 78% occurring only once. The chain links TRBV21-1 to TRBJ2-7; the table's D call, TRBD2, has no DNA check behind it. TRBV21-1 is assigned pseudogene status. The receptor was derived from a man between 18 and 35 years old in good health. Some clones in this sample may be carry-over from other donors' samples. Source material: memory CD4+ T cells from PBMCs. Subset indicated: CD45RA-negative fraction. This chain's CDR3 is CASSADIPGLAPPYEQYF. The CDR3 nucleotides read TGTGCCAGCAGCGCAGACATACCGGGACTAGCTCCACCCTACGAGCAGTACTTC.